This T cell receptor (beta chain) stems from a study of cytomegalovirus exposure and HLA in healthy donors. Findings and caveats of the study: The authors excluded some V segments, including TRBV6-2 and TRBV6-3, as indistinguishable. In an earlier analysis, productive rearrangement rates for most beta V segments clustered near 87% or 30%.

Germline CDR1 and CDR2: ENHRY and SYGVKD. V was clipped by 5 bases and J by 4 bases, with 11 bases between them. The CDR3 has 13 amino acids. Vbeta (60) and Jbeta (13) primers were used in the PCR. Authors' processing steps: Later work found 65 million to 85 million unique TCR beta chains, with approximately 12 million shared. Sequencing used immunoSEQ multiplex PCR; TCRdb keeps in-frame clones, though not all of them. V and J calls and clone size are copied from that table; D and trimming were computed from the DNA. The sample carries around 97,000 clones, about a tenth recorded once. By sample fraction, this clone is medium-sized. No antigen is known for it.

The sequence was obtained from a man over 45 in good health and CMV-seropositive. Material for sequencing was PBMCs. The chain combines TRBV10-3 with TRBJ1-1; D unresolved. Written as DNA, the CDR3 is TGTGCCATCAGTCTCGGGGAAGGCACTGAAGCTTTCTTT. It translates to CAISLGEGTEAFF.